This T cell receptor beta chain is from a study of control samples from healthy donors and cancer patients. Measured with immunoSEQ multiplex PCR; TCRdb has only the in-frame clones, and not every one. Here the sample spans around 71,000 clones, 87% being singletons. The CDR3 has 14 amino acids. Germline CDR1 and CDR2: SGHDT and YYEEEE. V dropped 4 bases and J dropped 8 bases, with 18 bases sitting between them. The chain uses TRBV5-6 and TRBJ1-2; unclear D gene. Specimen: PBMCs. The receptor was derived from a woman aged 50 to 65 with head and neck cancer. For the CDR3, the DNA is TGTGCCAGCAGCACAAAGACGACCCTGGGAGGCTACACCTTC. Protein: CASSTKTTLGGYTF. Based on the CDR3 plus reference TRBV5-6 and TRBJ1-2, the full variable domain is DAGVTQSPTHLIKTRGQQVTLRCSPKSGHDTVSWYQQALGQGPQFIFQYYEEEERQRGNFPDRFSGHQFPNYSSELNVNALLLGDSALYLCASSTKTTLGGYTFGSGTRLTVV.